The next 23 T cell receptor beta chains were all read from a single sample in a study of T cell responses to AZD1222 COVID-19 vaccine. The protocol was immunoSEQ multiplex PCR, while the TCRdb copy is restricted to in-frame clones and leaves out a portion. In the table there are about 85,000 clones, just over 85% of which are singletons. Sequences were derived from peripheral blood, sampled on day 0 of AZD1222 vaccination. The receptors stem from an adult in good health.

The V and J genes are TRBV7-9 and TRBJ2-7, with TRBD2 identical over 15 bases. The J segment lost 0 bases and the V segment lost 2 bases, leaving 2 bases of the junction unmatched. The CDR3 is 17 residues long. CDR1 and CDR2 from the germline V gene are SEHNR and FQNEAQ (reference sequence). CDR3 nucleotides: TGTGCCAGCAGCTTACAGGGACTAGCGGGGGGCTCCTACGAGCAGTACTTC. Translating it yields CASSLQGLAGGSYEQYF. Combining the CDR3 with reference TRBV7-9 and TRBJ2-7 gives the whole variable domain DTGVSQNPRHKITKRGQNVTFRCDPISEHNRLYWYRQTLGQGPEFLTYFQNEAQLEKSRLLSDRFSAERPKGSFSTLEIQRTEQGDSAMYLCASSLQGLAGGSYEQYFGPGTRLTVT.

This rearrangement joins TRBV7-2 to TRBJ2-2; D is uncertain. Per the germline V gene, CDR1 is SGHTA and CDR2 is FQGNSA. There are 14 residues in the CDR3. Trimming pared 0 bases from V and 5 bases from J, leaving 7 bases between. The CDR3, as DNA: TGTGCCAGCAGCTTAGCTCAAGGAACCGGGGAGCTGTTTTTT. Translated, it gives CASSLAQGTGELFF. Full variable domain (outside the CDR3, taken from reference TRBV7-2 and TRBJ2-2): GAGVSQSPSNKVTEKGKDVELRCDPISGHTALYWYRQSLGQGLEFLIYFQGNSAPDKSGLPSDRFSAERTGGSVSTLTIQRTQQEDSAVYLCASSLAQGTGELFFGEGSRLTVL.

The chain uses TRBV10-3 and TRBJ2-7, with a possible D match to TRBD1 (6 bases). The germline V gene encodes CDR1 ENHRY and CDR2 SYGVKD. This CDR3 comprises 14 residues. Deletions cut 7 bases from V and 3 bases from J, with 16 bases between. The CDR3 is CAINLSRDNYEQYF. Written as DNA, the CDR3 is TGTGCCATCAACCTAAGCCGGGACAACTACGAGCAGTACTTC.

V is TRBV2 and J is TRBJ2-7; D perhaps matches TRBD1 (7 bases). CDR3 size: 14 residues. CDR1 SNHLY and CDR2 FYNNEI come from the germline V gene. Trimming removed 7 bases from V and 3 bases from J, with 16 bases in between. CDR3: CASTLTGRSYEQYF. The DNA for the CDR3 is TGTGCCAGCACCCTGACAGGGAGGAGCTACGAGCAGTACTTC.

The chain joins TRBV7-8 to TRBJ2-5; possible D gene TRBD1, 6 bases. The CDR3 is made up of 12 amino acids. V lost 5 bases and J 4 bases, leaving 8 bases between the germline ends. Looked up from germline, CDR1 is SGHVS and CDR2 is FQNEAQ. Written as DNA, the CDR3 is TGTGCCAGCAGCCCAGGGGTAGAGACCCAGTACTTC. Translation: CASSPGVETQYF.

The CDR3 sequence: CASSSLRGYETQYF. The DNA for the CDR3 is TGTGCCAGCAGCTCACTGCGGGGATACGAGACCCAGTACTTC. V usage is TRBV7-9 and J usage is TRBJ2-5; TRBD2 might be the D (6 bases). The CDR3 spans 14 residues. The V end was cut by 4 bases, the J end by 5 bases, with 14 bases between. Germline V gene sequence: CDR1 SEHNR, CDR2 FQNEAQ (reference sequence).

This chain links TRBV11-3 with TRBJ2-5; 9 bases map to TRBD2. The CDR3 runs to 14 residues. Per the germline V gene, CDR1 is SGHNT and CDR2 is YENEEA. Trimming at V came to 5 bases and at J to 5 bases, leaving 6 bases not matched to a gene. CDR3 protein: CASSPPAGGETQYF. As DNA, the CDR3 is TGTGCCAGCAGCCCCCCTGCGGGAGGGGAGACCCAGTACTTC. The full variable domain, in which reference TRBV11-3 and TRBJ2-5 provide the parts outside the CDR3, is EAGVVQSPRYKIIEKKQPVAFWCNPISGHNTLYWYLQNLGQGPELLIRYENEEAVDDSQLPKDRFSAERLKGVDSTLKIQPAELGDSAVYLCASSPPAGGETQYFGPGTRLLVL.

This clone was observed a handful of times. This chain joins TRBV13 and TRBJ2-1, with a tentative D call TRBD2 (5 bases). Germline V lookup: CDR1 PRHDT, CDR2 FYEKMQ (reference sequence). This CDR3 is built from 13 residues. CDR3 in amino acids: CASLGSSYNEQFF. The CDR3 coding sequence is TGTGCTTCCCTTGGGAGCTCCTACAATGAGCAGTTCTTC. The full variable domain, completed using reference TRBV13 and TRBJ2-1, is AAGVIQSPRHLIKEKRETATLKCYPIPRHDTVYWYQQGPGQDPQFLISFYEKMQSDKGSIPDRFSAQQFSDYHSELNMSSLELGDSALYFCASLGSSYNEQFFGPGTRLTVL.

This chain links TRBV4-1 with TRBJ2-2, with TRBD1 identical over 8 bases. This CDR3 spans 16 amino acids. Germline loops: CDR1 MGHRA, CDR2 YSYEKL. V trimming: 5 bases; J trimming: 0 bases; junction bases outside the gene matches: 5. The CDR3 region is CASSTRQGTNTGELFF. Written as DNA, the CDR3 is TGCGCCAGCAGCACCAGACAGGGGACGAACACCGGGGAGCTGTTTTTT.

The chain links TRBV5-4 to TRBJ1-2; D is unclear. V dropped 0 bases and J dropped 5 bases, with 8 bases sitting between them. Germline lookup yields CDR1 SGHNT and CDR2 YYREEE (reference sequence). This CDR3 region has 13 residues. CDR3 DNA: TGTGCCAGCAGCTTGGAGGCAAATTATGGCTACACCTTC. It translates to CASSLEANYGYTF.

This clone was counted only a few times. J is TRBJ1-2 and V is TRBV12-3 or TRBV12-4, with unresolved D. Trimming removed 3 bases at V and 8 bases at J, with 13 bases between. The CDR3 length is 13 residues. In DNA form, the CDR3 reads TGTGCCAGCAGTTTGGTGGGAAGCGACGGCTACACCTTC. Amino acids: CASSLVGSDGYTF.

The chain carries TRBV9 and TRBJ1-4; D is possibly TRBD1 (6 bases). The ends were cut back, 0 bases at V and 6 bases at J, with 9 bases in the middle. This CDR3 comprises 14 residues. Germline CDR1 SGDLS, CDR2 YYNGEE. In DNA form, the CDR3 reads TGTGCCAGCAGCGTAGCGGGGGGCGATGAAAAACTGTTTTTT. Amino acid sequence: CASSVAGGDEKLFF.

This rearrangement joins TRBV25-1 to TRBJ2-5; the match to TRBD2 covers 8 bases. V lost 5 bases, J lost 5 bases, and 10 bases stayed unmatched. Germline-derived CDR1 and CDR2 are MGHDK and SYGVNS. This CDR3 comprises 15 residues. The CDR3 DNA reads TGTGCCAGCAGTTCCGTAAGCGGGAGTTGGGAGACCCAGTACTTC. Its protein product is CASSSVSGSWETQYF.

This chain links TRBV9 with TRBJ2-5; 9 positions match TRBD2. The CDR3 length is 14 residues. J gave up 3 bases and V 4 bases, and 4 bases lay outside the gene matches. Germline V gene lookup returns CDR1 SGDLS and CDR2 YYNGEE. CDR3 amino acids: CASSPRTSEETQYF. The CDR3 nucleotides are TGTGCCAGCAGCCCCCGGACTAGCGAAGAGACCCAGTACTTC.

The chain couples TRBV28 to TRBJ2-7, with 12 bases that match TRBD2. The trim removed 6 bases at V and 2 bases at J, leaving 8 bases unmatched. This CDR3 comprises 16 residues. The germline V gene encodes CDR1 MDHEN and CDR2 SYDVKM. CDR3 sequence reads: CASRPTSSGRAYEQYF. The CDR3 DNA reads as TGTGCCAGCAGACCCACCTCTAGCGGGAGGGCCTACGAGCAGTACTTC.

The chain is built from TRBV7-9 and TRBJ1-4, with TRBD1 as a possible D gene (5 bases). This CDR3 is built from 15 residues. V was clipped by 1 base and J by 14 bases, with 20 bases between them. CDR1 and CDR2 from the germline V gene are SEHNR and FQNEAQ (reference sequence). The CDR3 loop reads CASSLGSMDRGTLFF. The CDR3 nucleotides read TGTGCCAGCAGCTTAGGGTCAATGGATAGGGGAACTCTGTTTTTT.

This chain uses TRBV18 with TRBJ2-6, with 8 nucleotides matching TRBD1. Germline CDR1 and CDR2: KGHSH and LQKENI. This CDR3 is built from 16 residues. V lost 5 bases and J lost 3; bases outside the gene matches: 6. This chain's CDR3 is CASSGGTGDGANVLTF. Written as DNA, the CDR3 is TGTGCCAGCTCAGGGGGGACAGGTGATGGGGCCAACGTCCTGACTTTC. Using reference TRBV18 and TRBJ2-6 for the parts outside the CDR3, the full variable domain is NAGVMQNPRHLVRRRGQEARLRCSPMKGHSHVYWYRQLPEEGLKFMVYLQKENIIDESGMPKERFSAEFPKEGPSILRIQQVVRGDSAAYFCASSGGTGDGANVLTFGAGSRLTVL.

This chain joins TRBV5-1 and TRBJ2-5; TRBD1 is a possible D gene (9 bases). The CDR3 runs to 15 residues. Germline V lookup: CDR1 SGHRS, CDR2 YFSETQ. V was pared by 7 bases and J by 4 bases, with 20 bases between. CDR3 in amino acids: CASGREGQGRETQYF. For the CDR3, the DNA is TGCGCCAGCGGACGGGAGGGACAGGGTAGAGAGACCCAGTACTTC. The full variable domain, rest sourced from reference TRBV5-1 and TRBJ2-5, is KAGVTQTPRYLIKTRGQQVTLSCSPISGHRSVSWYQQTPGQGLQFLFEYFSETQRNKGNFPGRFSGRQFSNSRSEMNVSTLELGDSALYLCASGREGQGRETQYFGPGTRLLVL.

V gene TRBV19 combines with J gene TRBJ1-4; no clear D. Germline-derived CDR1 and CDR2 are LNHDA and SQIVND (reference sequence). This CDR3 region has 15 residues. Trimming removed 7 bases at V and 8 bases at J, with 20 bases between. CDR3 nucleotides: TGTGCCAGTAACCTGGACCGGGAAGGAGAAGAAAAACTGTTTTTT. Protein product: CASNLDREGEEKLFF.

The chain is built from TRBV5-1 and TRBJ2-5; D might be TRBD2 (5 bases). The V end was cut by 5 bases, the J end by 4 bases, with 18 bases between. Germline V CDR1 and CDR2: SGHRS, YFSETQ. The CDR3 is 15 amino acids. The CDR3 DNA follows: TGCGCCAGCAGACGAGAGGGCTCGAACTTAGAGACCCAGTACTTC. This codes for CASRREGSNLETQYF.

This rearrangement joins TRBV4-3 to TRBJ2-5; tentative D call: TRBD2 (7 bases). The germline V and J ends were trimmed by 5 bases and 0 bases, with 13 bases remaining between them. CDR1 LGHNA and CDR2 YSLEER come from the germline V gene. This CDR3 spans 15 amino acids. The CDR3, as DNA: TGCGCCAGCAGCGAAGTAGGGGGGGACCAAGAGACCCAGTACTTC. This sequence encodes CASSEVGGDQETQYF.

J is TRBJ2-4 and V is TRBV14; TRBD2 might be the D (6 bases). The CDR3 contains 12 residues. Germline loops: CDR1 SGHDN, CDR2 FVKESK. With 4 bases removed from V and 7 bases from J, the gap between germline ends came to 8 bases. This chain's CDR3 is CASSLAGNIQYF. CDR3 DNA: TGTGCCAGCAGCCTCGCGGGGAACATTCAGTACTTC.

This chain connects TRBV14 to TRBJ2-7; D unresolved. V gave up 1 base and J gave up 0 bases, with 10 bases separating them. CDR3 size: 15 residues. From germline, CDR1 is SGHDN and CDR2 FVKESK. CDR3 nucleotide sequence: TGTGCCAGCAGCCAAGTGCCTTCTAGCTCCTACGAGCAGTACTTC. Protein: CASSQVPSSSYEQYF.